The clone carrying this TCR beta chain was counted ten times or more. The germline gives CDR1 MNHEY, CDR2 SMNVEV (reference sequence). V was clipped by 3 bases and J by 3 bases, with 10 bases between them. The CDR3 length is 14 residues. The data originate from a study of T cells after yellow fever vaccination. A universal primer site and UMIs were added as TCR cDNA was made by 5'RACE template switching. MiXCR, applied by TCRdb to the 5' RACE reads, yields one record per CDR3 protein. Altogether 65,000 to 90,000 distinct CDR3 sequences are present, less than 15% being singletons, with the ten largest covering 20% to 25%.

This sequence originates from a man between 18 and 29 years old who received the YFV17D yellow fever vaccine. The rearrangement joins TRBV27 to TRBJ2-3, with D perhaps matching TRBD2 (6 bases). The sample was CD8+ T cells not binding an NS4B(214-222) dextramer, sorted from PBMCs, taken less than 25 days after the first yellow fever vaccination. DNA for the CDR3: TGTGCCAGCAGTTTCCAGGGAGGAACAGATACGCAGTATTTT. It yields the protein CASSFQGGTDTQYF.